This T cell receptor (beta chain) was sequenced in a study of cytomegalovirus exposure and HLA in healthy donors. Findings and caveats of the study: The authors listed about 170 TCR beta chains as cytomegalovirus-associated.

As for this clone: Its antigen is not known.

The PCR made use of 60 Vbeta and 13 Jbeta primers. The method was immunoSEQ multiplex PCR; TCRdb's version includes in-frame clones alone and lacks a portion of them. The sample has 75,000 to 95,000 clones; 75% to 80% are singletons. The sequenced sample was PBMCs. This TCR was sampled from a woman aged 40 to 50 in good health and CMV-seropositive.

The CDR3: CASSPDSDTEAFF. CDR3 DNA: TGTGCCAGCAGTCCCGACAGTGACACTGAAGCTTTCTTT. The chain links TRBV6-1 to TRBJ1-1; D is perhaps TRBD1 (5 bases). CDR3 size: 13 residues. With 5 bases removed from V and 3 bases from J, the gap between germline ends came to 10 bases. The germline CDR1 and CDR2 sequences are MNHNS and SASEGT.